This T cell receptor beta chain was identified during a study of response to subunit inactivated influenza vaccine. This CDR3 is built from 17 residues. Trimming left V 7 bases short and J 0 bases short, with 19 bases between. Germline V CDR1 and CDR2: SNHLY, FYNNEI. Each CDR3 protein gets one entry after TCRdb re-called the RT-PCR reads with MiXCR. The table includes about 570,000 distinct CDR3 sequences, around 11% detected once. The rearrangement links TRBV2 to TRBJ1-5, with D possibly TRBD1 on 6 matching bases. The TCR comes from a man aged 45-60 years who received an inactivated influenza vaccine. The material sequenced was PBMCs from blood, taken on the day of vaccination. The CDR3 sequence is CASKQSRTAYSNQPQHF. CDR3 DNA: TGTGCCAGCAAACAAAGCCGGACAGCTTATAGCAATCAGCCCCAGCATTTT. Complete variable domain (other parts from reference TRBV2 and TRBJ1-5): EPEVTQTPSHQVTQMGQEVILRCVPISNHLYFYWYRQILGQKVEFLVSFYNNEISEKSEIFDDQFSVERPDGSNFTLKIRSTKLEDSAMYFCASKQSRTAYSNQPQHFGDGTRLSIL.